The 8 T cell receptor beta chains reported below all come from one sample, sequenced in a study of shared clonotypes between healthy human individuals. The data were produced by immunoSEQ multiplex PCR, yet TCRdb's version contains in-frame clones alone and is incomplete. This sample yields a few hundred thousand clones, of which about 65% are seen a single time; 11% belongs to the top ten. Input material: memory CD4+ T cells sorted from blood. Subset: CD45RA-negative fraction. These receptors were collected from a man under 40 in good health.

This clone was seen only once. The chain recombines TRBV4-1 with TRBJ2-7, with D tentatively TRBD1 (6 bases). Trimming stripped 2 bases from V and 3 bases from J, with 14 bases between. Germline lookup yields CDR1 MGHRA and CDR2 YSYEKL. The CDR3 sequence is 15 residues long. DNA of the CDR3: TGCGCCAGCAGCCAACTCGACAGGTTCGACTACGAGCAGTACTTC. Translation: CASSQLDRFDYEQYF.

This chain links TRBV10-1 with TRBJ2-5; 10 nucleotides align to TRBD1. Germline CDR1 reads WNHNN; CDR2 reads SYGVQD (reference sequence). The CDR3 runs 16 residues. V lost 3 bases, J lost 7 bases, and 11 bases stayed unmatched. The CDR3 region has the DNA TGCGCCAGCAGTGACGGAGGGACAGGGGTGTTTGGGACCCAGTACTTC. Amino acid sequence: CASSDGGTGVFGTQYF.

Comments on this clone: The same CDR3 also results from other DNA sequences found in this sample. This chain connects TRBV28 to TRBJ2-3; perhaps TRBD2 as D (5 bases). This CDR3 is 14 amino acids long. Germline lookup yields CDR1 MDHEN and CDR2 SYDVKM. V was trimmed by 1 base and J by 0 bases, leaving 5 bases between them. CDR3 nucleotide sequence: TGTGCCAGCAGTTTATCGGGAAGCACAGATACGCAGTATTTT. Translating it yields CASSLSGSTDTQYF.

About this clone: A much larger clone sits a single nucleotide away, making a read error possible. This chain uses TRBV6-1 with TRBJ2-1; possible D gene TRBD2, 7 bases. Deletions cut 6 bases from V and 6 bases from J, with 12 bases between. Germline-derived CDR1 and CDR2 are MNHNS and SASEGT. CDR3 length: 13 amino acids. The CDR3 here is CASSLGGLNEQFF. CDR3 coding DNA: TGTGCCAGCAGCCTCGGGGGGCTCAATGAGCAGTTCTTC.

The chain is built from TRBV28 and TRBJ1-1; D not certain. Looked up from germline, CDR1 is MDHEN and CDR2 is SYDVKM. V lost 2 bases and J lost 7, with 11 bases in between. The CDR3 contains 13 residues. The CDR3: CASSLLNPHEAFF. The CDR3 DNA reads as TGTGCCAGCAGTTTACTTAACCCCCATGAAGCTTTCTTT.

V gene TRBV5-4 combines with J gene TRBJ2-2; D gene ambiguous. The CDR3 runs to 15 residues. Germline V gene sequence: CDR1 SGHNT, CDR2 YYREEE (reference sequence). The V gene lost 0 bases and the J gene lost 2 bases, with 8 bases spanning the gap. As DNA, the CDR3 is TGTGCCAGCAGCTTGGGACTGGAAAACACCGGGGAGCTGTTTTTT. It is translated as CASSLGLENTGELFF.

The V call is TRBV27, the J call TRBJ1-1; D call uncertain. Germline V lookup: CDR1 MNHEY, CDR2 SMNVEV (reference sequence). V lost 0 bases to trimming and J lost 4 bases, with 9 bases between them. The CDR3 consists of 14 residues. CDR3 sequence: CASSLSGSSTEAFF. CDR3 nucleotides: TGTGCCAGCAGTTTATCAGGGTCCAGCACTGAAGCTTTCTTT.

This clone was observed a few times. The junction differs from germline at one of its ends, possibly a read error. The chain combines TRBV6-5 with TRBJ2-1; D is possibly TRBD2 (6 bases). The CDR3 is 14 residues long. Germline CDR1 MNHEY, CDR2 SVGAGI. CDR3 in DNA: TGTGCCAGCAGTTACGTGGGGACGGGAGTGGGAAGGGTCTTC. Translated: CASSYVGTGVGRVF.